This is a list of T cell receptor beta chains from one sample in a study of blood T cell repertoires in COVID-19. Only in-frame clones appear in the TCRdb table, and some are missing; sequencing was by immunoSEQ multiplex PCR. The table records about 55,000 clones, roughly 80% of them present only once. The sequenced material came from peripheral blood. The receptors derive from a human donor in a cohort sampled during active or convalescent COVID-19. Both conserved end residues are part of each CDR3. The D gene is left open where the match is weak. The size field is filled for only some rows; it gives once, few, many or a size class.

size	D	V	J	CDR3
.	.	TRBV9	TRBJ1-2	CASSLEGGLGYGYTF
.	.	TRBV21-1	TRBJ1-1	CASSKGGRGTEAFF
few	TRBD1	TRBV5-5	TRBJ1-4	CASSSTGTGNEKLFF
.	.	TRBV19	TRBJ1-1	CASSITRNTEAFF
.	TRBD1	TRBV6-2/TRBV6-3	TRBJ2-7	CASSYSTGGYEQYF
.	TRBD1	TRBV19	TRBJ1-5	CASMGDRVNQPQHF
.	TRBD1	TRBV3-1/TRBV3-2	TRBJ1-6	CASSQTGYNSPLHF
.	.	TRBV18	TRBJ2-5	CASSERETQYF
.	.	TRBV4-1	TRBJ2-2	CASSHPGQGGTGELFF
once	TRBD2	TRBV4-3	TRBJ2-1	CASSQGIAGGWNEQFF
.	.	TRBV7-2	TRBJ1-2	CASSLKRESLYGYTF
.	.	TRBV4-2	TRBJ2-7	CASSQDGQSSYEQYF
.	.	TRBV12-5	TRBJ2-1	CASGLVRGSVGDEQFF
.	.	TRBV7-3	TRBJ1-5	CASSLRETARAGQPQHF
.	.	TRBV6-1	TRBJ2-1	CASSGRGIPGQSSYNEQFF
.	TRBD2	TRBV9	TRBJ2-7	CASTTTGTSGGEQYF
.	.	TRBV10-3	TRBJ2-7	CAISETAYEQYF
.	TRBD1	TRBV18	TRBJ2-7	CASSPRDRHEQYF
once	.	TRBV5-4	TRBJ1-2	CASSQDERILANYGYTF
.	.	TRBV7-6	TRBJ2-3	CASSLGSLVTDTQYF
.	.	TRBV12-5	TRBJ2-5	CASSGQGMSQETQYF
.	.	TRBV9	TRBJ1-2	CASSSTGGLEIGYTF
.	.	TRBV7-2	TRBJ2-2	CASLKGAANTGELFF